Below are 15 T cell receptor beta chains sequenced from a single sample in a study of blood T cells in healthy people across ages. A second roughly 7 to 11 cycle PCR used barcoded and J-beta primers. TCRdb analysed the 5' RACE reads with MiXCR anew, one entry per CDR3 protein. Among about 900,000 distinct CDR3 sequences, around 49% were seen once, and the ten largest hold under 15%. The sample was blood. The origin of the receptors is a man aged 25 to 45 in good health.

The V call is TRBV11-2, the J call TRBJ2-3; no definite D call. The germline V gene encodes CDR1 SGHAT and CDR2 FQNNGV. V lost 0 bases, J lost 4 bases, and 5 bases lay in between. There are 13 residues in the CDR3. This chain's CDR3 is CASSLDQADTQYF. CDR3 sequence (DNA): TGTGCCAGCAGCTTAGATCAAGCAGATACGCAGTATTTT.

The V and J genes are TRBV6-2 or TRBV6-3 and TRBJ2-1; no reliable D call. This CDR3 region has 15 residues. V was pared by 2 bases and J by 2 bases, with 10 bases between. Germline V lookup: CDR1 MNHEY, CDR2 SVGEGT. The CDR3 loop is CASSYLNSPYNEQFF. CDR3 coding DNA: TGTGCCAGCAGTTACCTTAACAGTCCCTACAATGAGCAGTTCTTC.

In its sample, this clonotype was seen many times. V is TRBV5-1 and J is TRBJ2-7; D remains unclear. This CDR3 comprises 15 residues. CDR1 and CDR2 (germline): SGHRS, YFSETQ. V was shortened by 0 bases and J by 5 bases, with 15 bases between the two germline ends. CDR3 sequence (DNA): TGCGCCAGCAGCTTGGCCGAAACAGCCAGTCACGAGCAGTACTTC. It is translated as CASSLAETASHEQYF.

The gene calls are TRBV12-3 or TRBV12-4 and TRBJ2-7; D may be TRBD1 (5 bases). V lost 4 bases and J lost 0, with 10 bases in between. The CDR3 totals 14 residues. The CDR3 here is CASSSQAGSYEQYF. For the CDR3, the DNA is TGTGCCAGCAGTTCACAGGCCGGCTCCTACGAGCAGTACTTC.

Here the CDR3 reads CAISVGTGVGGGQETQYF. CDR3 DNA: TGTGCCATCAGTGTCGGGACAGGGGTTGGAGGTGGCCAAGAGACCCAGTACTTC. The chain joins TRBV10-3 to TRBJ2-5, with TRBD1 identical over 10 bases. Looked up from germline, CDR1 is ENHRY and CDR2 is SYGVKD. The CDR3 totals 18 residues. J was trimmed by 1 base and V by 4 bases; bases with no gene match: 12.

The CDR3 here is CASSPEGRAYEQYF. The CDR3 DNA follows: TGTGCCAGCAGCCCCGAGGGTAGAGCCTACGAGCAGTACTTC. The genes are TRBV7-9 and TRBJ2-7; perhaps TRBD2 as D (5 bases). Trimming removed 5 bases from V and 2 bases from J, with 13 bases in between. This CDR3 is built from 14 residues. Germline V gene data show CDR1 as SEHNR and CDR2 as FQNEAQ (reference sequence).

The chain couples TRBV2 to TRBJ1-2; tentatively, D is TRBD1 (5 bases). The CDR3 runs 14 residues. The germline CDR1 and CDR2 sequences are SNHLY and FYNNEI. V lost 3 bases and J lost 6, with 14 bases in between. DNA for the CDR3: TGTGCCAGCAGTGACGAGGGGAGGGCTCATGGCTACACCTTC. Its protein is CASSDEGRAHGYTF.

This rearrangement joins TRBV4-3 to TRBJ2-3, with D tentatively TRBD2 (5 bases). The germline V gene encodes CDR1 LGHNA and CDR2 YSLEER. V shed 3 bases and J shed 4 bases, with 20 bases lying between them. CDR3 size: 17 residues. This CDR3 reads CASSQWVAREGADTQYF. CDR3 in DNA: TGCGCCAGCAGCCAGTGGGTAGCGCGAGAGGGCGCAGATACGCAGTATTTT.

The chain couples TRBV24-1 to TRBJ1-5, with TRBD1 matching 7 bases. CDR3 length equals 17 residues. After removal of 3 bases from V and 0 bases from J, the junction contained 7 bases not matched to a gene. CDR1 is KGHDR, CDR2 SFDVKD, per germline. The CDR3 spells CATSDPRDSDSNQPQHF. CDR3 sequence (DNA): TGTGCCACCAGTGATCCCCGGGACAGCGATAGCAATCAGCCCCAGCATTTT.

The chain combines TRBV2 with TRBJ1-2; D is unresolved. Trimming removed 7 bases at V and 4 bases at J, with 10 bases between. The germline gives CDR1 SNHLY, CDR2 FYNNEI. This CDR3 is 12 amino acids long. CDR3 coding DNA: TGTGCCAGCACAGGAGAGTCCTATGGCTACACCTTC. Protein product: CASTGESYGYTF.

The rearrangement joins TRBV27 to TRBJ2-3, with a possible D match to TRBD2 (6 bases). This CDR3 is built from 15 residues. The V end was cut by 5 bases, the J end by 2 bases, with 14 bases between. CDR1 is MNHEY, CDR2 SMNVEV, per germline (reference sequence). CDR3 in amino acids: CASSRGSGYTDTQYF. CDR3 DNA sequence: TGTGCCAGCAGTCGGGGGAGTGGGTACACAGATACGCAGTATTTT.

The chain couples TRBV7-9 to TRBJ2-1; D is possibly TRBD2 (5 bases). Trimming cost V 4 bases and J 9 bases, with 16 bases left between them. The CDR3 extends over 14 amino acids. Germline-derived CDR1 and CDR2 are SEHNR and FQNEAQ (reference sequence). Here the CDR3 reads CASSSDWERGEQFF. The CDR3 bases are TGTGCCAGCAGCTCCGACTGGGAACGGGGTGAGCAGTTCTTC.

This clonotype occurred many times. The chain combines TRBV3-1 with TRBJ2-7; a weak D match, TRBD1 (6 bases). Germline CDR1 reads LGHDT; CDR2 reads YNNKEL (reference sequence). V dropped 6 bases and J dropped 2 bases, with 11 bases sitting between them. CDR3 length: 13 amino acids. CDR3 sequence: CASRETGTYEQYF. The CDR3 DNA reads TGTGCCAGCAGGGAGACAGGTACCTACGAGCAGTACTTC.

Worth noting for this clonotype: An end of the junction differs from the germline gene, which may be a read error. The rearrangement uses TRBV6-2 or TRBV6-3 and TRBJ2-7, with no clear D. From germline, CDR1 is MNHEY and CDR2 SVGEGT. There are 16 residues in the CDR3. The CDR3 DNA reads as TGCGCCAGCAGTTACCCCAGGCAGATGAGCTCCTACGAGCAGTACTTC. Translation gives CASSYPRQMSSYEQYF.

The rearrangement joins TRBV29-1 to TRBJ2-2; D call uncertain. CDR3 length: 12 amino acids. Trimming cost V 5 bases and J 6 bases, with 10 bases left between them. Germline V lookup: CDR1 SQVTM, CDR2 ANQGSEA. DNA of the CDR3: TGCAGCGTTCACCACACCTCCGGGGAGCTGTTTTTT. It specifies CSVHHTSGELFF.